This T cell receptor (beta chain) was identified during a study of radiation and T cells in renal cell carcinoma. Time point meaning: blood 4 weeks post-SBRT, at nephrectomy. Specified treatment: 15 Gy SBRT to primary tumor, nephrectomy 4 weeks later. Nephrectomy followed 15 Gy stereotactic body radiation by 4 weeks. TCRdb's copy holds only in-frame clones and misses some; the assay was immunoSEQ multiplex PCR. The sample has approximately 150,000 clones; about 86% are singletons. To note about this clone: No antigen is known for it.

Study-wide results and caveats: No pretreatment tumor biopsies were available for baseline clonotypes. From baseline, blood top tumor clonotypes peaked at 2 weeks post-radiation.

Germline V gives CDR1 LGHNA, CDR2 YSLEER. J gave up 7 bases and V 2 bases, and 11 bases lay outside the gene matches. The CDR3 length is 17 residues. The sample here was blood, taken from a patient whose treatment included radiotherapy and nephrectomy. The clonotype was recovered from a woman aged 45-60 years with renal cell carcinoma. The chain carries TRBV4-3 and TRBJ1-6; 7 bases are a match to TRBD1. CDR3 coding DNA: TGCGCCAGCAGCCAAAGGGACAGTATGCCCCTCAATTCACCCCTCCACTTT. Translating it yields CASSQRDSMPLNSPLHF.